These 15 T cell receptor beta chains came from one sample sequenced in a study of T cell responses to AZD1222 COVID-19 vaccine. Here immunoSEQ multiplex PCR was the method, and the copy in TCRdb shows in-frame clones only, minus some. The sample holds 160,000 or so clones, approximately 90% seen once. Sample: peripheral blood, taken on day 0 of MenACWY control vaccination. The receptor source for this set is an adult in good health.

The genes are TRBV10-3 and TRBJ2-1, with 7 bases lining up with TRBD1. Germline V CDR1 and CDR2: ENHRY, SYGVKD. V lost 5 bases, J lost 4 bases, and 5 bases stayed unmatched. The CDR3 sequence is 14 residues long. CDR3 region: CAISPGTDYNEQFF. CDR3 bases: TGTGCCATCAGTCCCGGGACAGATTACAATGAGCAGTTCTTC.

The rearrangement joins TRBV28 to TRBJ1-4; a weak D match, TRBD1 (5 bases). Trimming pared 5 bases from V and 2 bases from J, leaving 12 bases between. This CDR3 spans 15 amino acids. Per germline, CDR1 MDHEN and CDR2 SYDVKM. This CDR3 is CASSPPGGTNEKLFF. CDR3 nucleotides: TGTGCCAGCAGTCCGCCGGGGGGGACTAATGAAAAACTGTTTTTT.

The chain employs TRBV5-1 and TRBJ2-1; TRBD2 matches 10 bases. From germline, CDR1 is SGHRS and CDR2 YFSETQ. CDR3 size: 16 residues. V lost 7 bases and J lost 4; bases outside the gene matches: 11. CDR3 nucleotide sequence: TGCGCCAGCGTCCTGGGAACTAGCGGGACTTACAATGAGCAGTTCTTC. This codes for CASVLGTSGTYNEQFF.

This clone was detected only once. This sequence joins TRBV6-2 or TRBV6-3 and TRBJ1-1; perhaps TRBD1 as D (5 bases). Trimming took 5 bases from V and 1 from J, leaving 11 bases between them. The CDR3 consists of 14 residues. The V gene's germline CDR1 is MNHEY and CDR2 SVGEGT. CDR3 sequence (DNA): TGTGCCAGCAGTACCACGGGGGAGAACACTGAAGCTTTCTTT. Amino acids: CASSTTGENTEAFF.

V and J are TRBV29-1 and TRBJ1-1; D gene unclear. The V and J ends lost 3 bases and 3 bases respectively, with 8 bases between them. The CDR3 consists of 12 residues. Germline values: CDR1 SQVTM, CDR2 ANQGSEA. The CDR3 reads CSVDGSDTEAFF. CDR3 nucleotides: TGCAGCGTTGACGGGTCGGACACTGAAGCTTTCTTT. Full variable domain (missing parts from reference TRBV29-1 and TRBJ1-1): SAVISQKPSRDICQRGTSLTIQCQVDSQVTMMFWYRQQPGQSLTLIATANQGSEATYESGFVIDKFPISRPNLTFSTLTVSNMSPEDSSIYLCSVDGSDTEAFFGQGTRLTVV.

The chain is built from TRBV12-3 or TRBV12-4 and TRBJ1-1, with D perhaps matching TRBD1 (5 bases). The CDR3 runs 13 residues. Between the trimmed V and J ends, which lost 3 bases and 8 bases, there was a span of 13 bases. The CDR3 DNA sequence: TGTGCCAGCAGTTTTCAGGGCGCGGGAGAAGCTTTCTTT. Protein: CASSFQGAGEAFF.

The chain is built from TRBV7-8 and TRBJ1-1; D gene unclear. The CDR3 consists of 13 residues. V dropped 5 bases and J dropped 5 bases, with 12 bases sitting between them. From germline, CDR1 is SGHVS and CDR2 FQNEAQ. CDR3 nucleotide sequence: TGTGCCAGCAGCGACCCGCGGACTACTGAAGCTTTCTTT. Translation: CASSDPRTTEAFF.

V and J are TRBV6-5 and TRBJ1-6, with 9 bases that match TRBD1. Germline CDR1 is MNHEY and CDR2 is SVGAGI. Losses at the gene ends were 5 bases for V and 9 bases for J; bases not matched to a gene: 8. The CDR3 runs to 15 residues. The CDR3 region is CASSNLGQGSSPLHF. The CDR3 region has the DNA TGTGCCAGCAGTAATCTGGGACAGGGTTCTTCACCCCTCCACTTT.

CDR3 sequence: CASSFRLASGYEQYF. In DNA, the CDR3 is TGTGCCAGCAGCTTCCGACTAGCCTCTGGCTACGAGCAGTACTTC. The genes are TRBV14 and TRBJ2-7; 7 bases are a match to TRBD2. Germline loops: CDR1 SGHDN, CDR2 FVKESK. V lost 5 bases to trimming and J lost 3 bases; unmatched junction nucleotides: 10. The CDR3 is made up of 15 amino acids.

V usage is TRBV7-2 and J usage is TRBJ2-7, with 10 bases aligning to TRBD1. From germline, CDR1 is SGHTA and CDR2 FQGNSA. The V segment lost 1 base and the J segment 7 bases; nucleotides outside the gene matches: 13. CDR3 length: 17 residues. CDR3 in DNA: TGTGCCAGCAGCTTAGTATTTATAGGGACAGGGGCCAGGGAGCAGTACTTC. The encoded protein is CASSLVFIGTGAREQYF.

V usage is TRBV7-3 and J usage is TRBJ2-3; the D is unclear. V lost 8 bases, J lost 1 base, and 4 bases lay in between. Germline loops: CDR1 SGHTA, CDR2 FQGTGA. The CDR3 totals 11 residues. In DNA form, the CDR3 reads TGTGCCAGCCAGGGCACAGATACGCAGTATTTT. This translates into CASQGTDTQYF.

The chain couples TRBV10-3 to TRBJ2-4; D is unclear. This CDR3 is built from 14 residues. CDR1 and CDR2 (germline): ENHRY, SYGVKD. The V end lost 6 bases, the J end lost 0 bases, and 9 bases lay between the germline ends. CDR3 in amino acids: CAISVDLAKNIQYF. The CDR3, as DNA: TGTGCCATCAGCGTGGATCTAGCCAAAAACATTCAGTACTTC.

The chain is built from TRBV19 and TRBJ2-3; D gene ambiguous. Deletions cut 8 bases from V and 1 base from J, with 4 bases between. CDR1 and CDR2 from the germline V gene are LNHDA and SQIVND (reference sequence). The CDR3 is made up of 11 amino acids. The CDR3 nucleotides read TGTGCCAGTTCCCGCACAGATACGCAGTATTTT. It codes for CASSRTDTQYF.

The rearrangement links TRBV2 to TRBJ1-6; 10 nucleotides align to TRBD1. J was trimmed by 7 bases and V by 5 bases; bases with no gene match: 5. Germline V gives CDR1 SNHLY, CDR2 FYNNEI. The CDR3 is 15 residues long. The CDR3 is CASSPRTGGNSPLHF. The CDR3 nucleotides are TGTGCCAGCAGTCCTCGGACAGGGGGAAATTCACCCCTCCACTTT. Supplemented by reference TRBV2 and TRBJ1-6, the full variable domain reads EPEVTQTPSHQVTQMGQEVILRCVPISNHLYFYWYRQILGQKVEFLVSFYNNEISEKSEIFDDQFSVERPDGSNFTLKIRSTKLEDSAMYFCASSPRTGGNSPLHFGNGTRLTVT.

The V gene is TRBV7-2, the J gene TRBJ2-7, with TRBD2 matching 14 bases. The CDR3 consists of 16 residues. The V gene's germline CDR1 is SGHTA and CDR2 FQGNSA. The junction had 3 bases not matched to a gene; V was cut back by 3 bases and J by 2 bases. CDR3 protein: CASSLGLAGAAYEQYF. The CDR3 DNA reads as TGTGCCAGCAGCTTGGGACTAGCGGGAGCGGCCTACGAGCAGTACTTC.